This T cell receptor beta chain was captured by sequencing in a study of T-cell memory formation after mild COVID-19. TCRdb analysed the 5' RACE reads with MiXCR anew, one entry per CDR3 protein. The repertoire holds around 180,000 distinct CDR3 sequences, with under 20% as singletons. Only a few counts were recorded for this clonotype. V shed 6 bases, J shed 0 bases, and the junction held 6 bases outside the gene matches. The CDR3 covers 15 residues. Germline V gene lookup returns CDR1 SNHLY and CDR2 FYNNEI. The chain recombines TRBV2 with TRBJ2-3; the match to TRBD1 covers 7 bases. The sample was PBMCs or a T cell subset sorted from them (not recorded which). The TCR originated in an adult woman who had mild COVID-19 (a few samples of this study predate the infection). Cell type and time point are not known. The CDR3 coding sequence is TGTGCCAGCAGAGCCGGGACAGCCAGCACAGATACGCAGTATTTT. It encodes CASRAGTASTDTQYF.